Below, 16 T cell receptor beta chains from the same sample are listed, as sequenced in a study of cytomegalovirus exposure and HLA in healthy donors (dated 2017 in TCRdb). Library preparation used the immunoSEQ multiplex PCR assay. The multiplex PCR relied on a mix of 60 forward primers for TCR Vbeta segments and 13 reverse primers for TCR Jbeta segments. The table was pulled from immuneACCESS by TCRdb, which kept in-frame rearrangements only. Such tables lose some clones; where checked, under half of the loss comes from unresolved V genes, and the rest has no known cause. This sample gives 30,000 to 45,000 clones in total; approximately 80% of them show up just once. The biggest ten clones account for 3.6% of the sample. The sequenced sample was PBMCs. The receptors here all came from a young woman in good health and CMV-seronegative.

The rearrangement links TRBV25-1 to TRBJ2-7; 8 nucleotides agree with TRBD1. Germline V gene data show CDR1 as MGHDK and CDR2 as SYGVNS. The CDR3 runs 16 residues. After removal of 5 bases from V and 7 bases from J, the junction contained 16 bases not matched to a gene. In nucleotides, the CDR3 is TGTGCCAGCAGTAGCTACACAGGGGGGTTCATGATGGAGCAGTACTTC. Translation: CASSSYTGGFMMEQYF.

This clone turned up a few times. The chain uses TRBV19 and TRBJ2-6; TRBD1 matches at 7 bases. Germline-derived CDR1 and CDR2 are LNHDA and SQIVND (reference sequence). Losses at the gene ends were 7 bases for V and 0 bases for J; bases not matched to a gene: 6. This CDR3 has 16 residues. The CDR3 loop reads CASKGQPYSGANVLTF. CDR3 nucleotide sequence: TGTGCCAGTAAGGGACAGCCATACTCTGGGGCCAACGTCCTGACTTTC.

The rearrangement uses TRBV19 and TRBJ1-1; 8 bases match TRBD1. Germline-derived CDR1 and CDR2 are LNHDA and SQIVND (reference sequence). This CDR3 comprises 14 residues. With V trimmed by 5 bases and J by 4 bases, 6 bases remained unmatched. CDR3 coding DNA: TGTGCCAGTAGTCTGCAGGGGGCAGGCACTGAAGCTTTCTTT. Amino acids: CASSLQGAGTEAFF.

In regard to this clone: One end of the junction does not line up with germline, which may come from a read error. This rearrangement joins TRBV7-9 to TRBJ1-5, with 7 bases that match TRBD1. Per the germline V gene, CDR1 is SEHNR and CDR2 is FQNEAQ (reference sequence). This CDR3 region has 16 residues. CDR3 region: CSSSLVRQGGNQPQHF. The CDR3 DNA reads as TGTTCCAGCAGCTTAGTTAGACAGGGAGGAAATCAGCCCCAGCATTTT.

J is TRBJ2-5 and V is TRBV28, with TRBD1 as a possible D gene (6 bases). V lost 5 bases and J lost 5, with 6 bases in between. The CDR3 is 11 amino acids. Germline V gene data show CDR1 as MDHEN and CDR2 as SYDVKM. In DNA form, the CDR3 reads TGTGCCAGCAGTACAGGGGAGACCCAGTACTTC. As protein: CASSTGETQYF.

The J gene is TRBJ2-7, the V gene TRBV6-1; TRBD1 aligns across 8 bases. The CDR3 length is 15 residues. The germline gives CDR1 MNHNS, CDR2 SASEGT. J gave up 4 bases and V 7 bases, and 12 bases lay outside the gene matches. CDR3 bases: TGTGCCAGCACTCGATCGGGGACAGGTGTTTACGAGCAGTACTTC. Translating gives CASTRSGTGVYEQYF.

CDR3 nucleotide sequence: TGTGCCAGCTCTACCGGGACAGAAAACATTCAGTACTTC. Its translation: CASSTGTENIQYF. This sequence joins TRBV18 and TRBJ2-4; TRBD1 matches at 7 bases. The germline CDR1 and CDR2 sequences are KGHSH and LQKENI. CDR3 length equals 13 residues. V lost 6 bases and J lost 5; bases outside the gene matches: 4.

This chain uses TRBV5-1 with TRBJ1-1; 9 nucleotides line up with TRBD1. The CDR3 loop spans 15 amino acids. The germline V gene encodes CDR1 SGHRS and CDR2 YFSETQ. With 6 bases clipped from V and 4 bases from J, the junction kept 10 bases outside the gene matches. This chain's CDR3 is CASTRQGGGGTEAFF. CDR3 sequence (DNA): TGCGCCAGCACCCGACAGGGGGGAGGTGGCACTGAAGCTTTCTTT.

The genes are TRBV5-4 and TRBJ2-7; tentatively, D is TRBD1 (5 bases). Germline V gene data show CDR1 as SGHNT and CDR2 as YYREEE (reference sequence). V lost 4 bases and J lost 3, with 8 bases in between. The CDR3 covers 12 residues. Written as DNA, the CDR3 is TGTGCCAGCAGCGACAGAGGCTACGAGCAGTACTTC. Its protein is CASSDRGYEQYF.

This chain joins TRBV9 and TRBJ2-6; 8 bases align to TRBD1. The CDR3 extends over 19 amino acids. Losses at the gene ends were 4 bases for V and 4 bases for J; bases not matched to a gene: 16. CDR1 and CDR2 from the germline V gene are SGDLS and YYNGEE. CDR3 sequence: CASSSRQGALSRGANVLTF. The CDR3 DNA sequence: TGTGCCAGCAGCTCCCGTCAGGGGGCTTTATCGAGAGGGGCCAACGTCCTGACTTTC.

This clone turned up a few times. The gene calls are TRBV7-3 and TRBJ1-2; D perhaps matches TRBD1 (6 bases). Trimming left V 5 bases short and J 0 bases short, with 16 bases between. The germline gives CDR1 SGHTA, CDR2 FQGTGA. The CDR3 has 16 residues. The CDR3 spells CASSPFTGNTNYGYTF. The CDR3 bases are TGTGCCAGCAGCCCATTCACAGGGAATACTAACTATGGCTACACCTTC.

The chain links TRBV29-1 to TRBJ2-7; 7 bases are shared with TRBD1. The CDR3 has 14 residues. After removal of 6 bases from V and 0 bases from J, the junction contained 8 bases not matched to a gene. Germline CDR1 SQVTM, CDR2 ANQGSEA. Here the CDR3 DNA reads TGCAGCGTCCAAAGGGGACAGAGCTCCTACGAGCAGTACTTC. It yields the protein CSVQRGQSSYEQYF.

The chain couples TRBV27 to TRBJ2-7, with a tentative D call TRBD1 (5 bases). The CDR3 loop spans 14 amino acids. The germline gives CDR1 MNHEY, CDR2 SMNVEV (reference sequence). The V and J ends lost 1 base and 3 bases respectively, with 10 bases between them. The CDR3 DNA reads TGTGCCAGCAGTTTATTTTCTAGGGGCTACGAGCAGTACTTC. Protein product: CASSLFSRGYEQYF.

In nucleotides, the CDR3 is TGTGCCAGCAGCCAACTAGCGGGGGCCACCGGGGAGCTGTTTTTT. Protein: CASSQLAGATGELFF. The chain joins TRBV7-7 to TRBJ2-2; 11 positions agree with TRBD2. CDR1 SSHAT and CDR2 FNYEAQ come from the germline V gene (reference sequence). The junction had 3 bases not matched to a gene; V was cut back by 5 bases and J by 4 bases. This CDR3 is 15 amino acids long.

This chain connects TRBV20-1 to TRBJ1-4; 8 nucleotides align to TRBD1. With 7 bases clipped from V and 7 bases from J, the junction kept 2 bases outside the gene matches. Per the germline V gene, CDR1 is DFQATT and CDR2 is SNEGSKA (reference sequence). This CDR3 region has 11 residues. The CDR3 coding sequence is TGCAGTGTTACAGGGGGTGAAAAACTGTTTTTT. As protein: CSVTGGEKLFF.

A note on this clone: Relative to the germline gene, one junction end is altered; a read error may explain this. The V and J genes are TRBV7-2 and TRBJ2-7; 10 nucleotides line up with TRBD2. The CDR3 runs to 17 residues. The germline V gene encodes CDR1 SGHTA and CDR2 FQGNSA. Here the CDR3 DNA reads TGTGCCAGCAGCCAAACCTCATCCGGGACTAGCGAGGGCCCTTACCGCTTC. Protein: CASSQTSSGTSEGPYRF. Combining the CDR3 with reference TRBV7-2 and TRBJ2-7 gives the whole variable domain GAGVSQSPSNKVTEKGKDVELRCDPISGHTALYWYRQSLGQGLEFLIYFQGNSAPDKSGLPSDRFSAERTGGSVSTLTIQRTQQEDSAVYLCASSQTSSGTSEGPYRFGPGTRLTVT.